The 29 T cell receptor beta chains reported below all come from one sample, sequenced in a study of cytomegalovirus exposure and HLA in healthy donors (dated by TCRdb to about 2017). Libraries were constructed by the immunoSEQ multiplex PCR assay. A mixture of 60 forward primers for TCR Vbeta segments and 13 reverse primers for TCR Jbeta segments was used in the multiplex PCR. The table comes from immuneACCESS by way of TCRdb, which keeps in-frame sequences with V and J called. Part of the clones is missing from these tables; in studies checked, under half for an unresolved V gene and the rest for unknown reasons. Across this sample there are about 180,000 clones, with less than 80% seen only once. The ten biggest clones cover about 1.6% of the sample. The sample comprised PBMCs. Receptors originate from a man between 18 and 29 years old in good health and CMV-seronegative.

A remark on this clone: Other DNA sequences from this sample encode an identical CDR3 as well. J is TRBJ1-2 and V is TRBV6-5, with TRBD1 matching over 7 bases. The CDR3 runs to 15 residues. The junction had 5 bases not matched to a gene; V was cut back by 0 bases and J by 4 bases. Germline assignment: CDR1 MNHEY and CDR2 SVGAGI. The DNA for the CDR3 is TGTGCCAGCAGTTACTCCCAGGGGGTGGGCTATGGCTACACCTTC. Translating it yields CASSYSQGVGYGYTF.

The chain carries TRBV14 and TRBJ1-1; D ambiguous. V dropped 8 bases and J dropped 5 bases, with 15 bases sitting between them. This CDR3 contains 13 residues. Germline CDR1 is SGHDN and CDR2 is FVKESK. CDR3 loop: CASLATERTEAFF. As DNA, the CDR3 is TGTGCCAGCCTCGCCACGGAGAGAACTGAAGCTTTCTTT.

This chain links TRBV28 with TRBJ1-6, with no clear D. The CDR3 length is 17 residues. Trimming cost V 6 bases and J 0 bases, with 15 bases left between them. Germline lookup yields CDR1 MDHEN and CDR2 SYDVKM. CDR3 in amino acids: CASSPLPSNSYNSPLHF. The CDR3 DNA reads TGTGCCAGCAGCCCCTTACCCAGTAACTCCTATAATTCACCCCTCCACTTT.

This clone appeared a few times. The chain employs TRBV6-4 and TRBJ2-6; TRBD1 might be the D (5 bases). The V end lost 1 base, the J end lost 0 bases, and 13 bases lay between the germline ends. From germline, CDR1 is MRHNA and CDR2 SNTAGT. The CDR3 length is 18 residues. The CDR3 DNA reads TGTGCCAGCAGTGACTTACCAGGGTCGAGCTCTGGGGCCAACGTCCTGACTTTC. Translating gives CASSDLPGSSSGANVLTF.

This chain uses TRBV30 with TRBJ1-1; D gene uncertain. The CDR3 consists of 13 residues. Between the trimmed V and J ends, which lost 0 bases and 0 bases, there was a span of 5 bases. The germline V gene encodes CDR1 GTSNPN and CDR2 SVGIG (reference sequence). The CDR3 DNA sequence: TGTGCCTGGAGTGTGCGGATGAACACTGAAGCTTTCTTT. Residues: CAWSVRMNTEAFF.

This chain joins TRBV28 and TRBJ1-6; 7 bases match TRBD1. V was pared by 10 bases and J by 7 bases, with 13 bases of the junction left unmatched. This CDR3 region has 15 residues. In germline, CDR1 is MDHEN, CDR2 SYDVKM. CDR3 DNA: TGTGCCACCGACCCAAGTTCAGGGGGAAATTCACCCCTCCACTTT. Its protein product is CATDPSSGGNSPLHF.

This clone appeared a few times. The rearrangement uses TRBV5-1 and TRBJ2-1; a weak D match, TRBD2 (5 bases). The germline V gene encodes CDR1 SGHRS and CDR2 YFSETQ. The CDR3 has 14 amino acids. Trimming took 6 bases from V and 6 from J, leaving 16 bases between them. CDR3 in amino acids: CASKEAQVGNEQFF. DNA of the CDR3: TGCGCCAGCAAGGAGGCGCAGGTGGGCAATGAGCAGTTCTTC.

The chain is built from TRBV5-1 and TRBJ2-1, with 9 bases identical to TRBD2. The CDR3 loop spans 18 amino acids. Germline values: CDR1 SGHRS, CDR2 YFSETQ. V was clipped by 0 bases and J by 1 base; unmatched bases: 8. The DNA of the CDR3 is TGCGCCAGCAGCTTGGAGCTGGTAGCGGGAGATTCCTACAATGAGCAGTTCTTC. It is translated as CASSLELVAGDSYNEQFF.

The V call is TRBV10-3, the J call TRBJ2-7; D perhaps matches TRBD2 (6 bases). CDR1 and CDR2 from the germline V gene are ENHRY and SYGVKD. CDR3 length: 13 residues. Trimming cost V 11 bases and J 5 bases, with 19 bases left between them. The CDR3 sequence: CASAGSSRNEQYF. In DNA form, the CDR3 reads TGTGCCTCGGCCGGGAGTAGTAGGAACGAGCAGTACTTC.

This rearrangement joins TRBV5-4 to TRBJ2-7, with 14 bases fitting TRBD2. V was pared by 1 base and J by 7 bases, with 7 bases of the junction left unmatched. From germline, CDR1 is SGHNT and CDR2 YYREEE (reference sequence). The CDR3 is 16 amino acids. The CDR3 protein is CASSLNAGLAGVEQYF. The CDR3 nucleotides read TGTGCCAGCAGCTTGAATGCGGGACTAGCGGGAGTTGAGCAGTACTTC.

The chain combines TRBV4-1 with TRBJ1-2; possible D gene TRBD1, 6 bases. The CDR3 runs to 15 residues. CDR1 and CDR2 from the germline V gene are MGHRA and YSYEKL. Trimming shortened V by 4 bases and J by 0 bases, and 12 bases separated the two germline ends. CDR3 coding DNA: TGCGCCAGCAGCCTACAGGACAGTCCTAACTATGGCTACACCTTC. It translates to CASSLQDSPNYGYTF.

This chain links TRBV7-4 with TRBJ1-3, with D possibly matching TRBD1 (5 bases). The CDR3 runs to 14 residues. In germline, CDR1 is SGHVT, CDR2 SQSDAQ. Trimming took off 1 base at V and 8 bases at J, with 12 bases between the two ends. The CDR3 loop is CASSLGRVVHTIYF. The CDR3 nucleotides are TGTGCCAGCAGCTTAGGCAGGGTGGTCCACACCATATATTTT.

This chain uses TRBV19 with TRBJ2-5, with 7 bases identical to TRBD2. V shed 7 bases, J shed 0 bases, and the junction held 8 bases outside the gene matches. There are 15 residues in the CDR3. From germline, CDR1 is LNHDA and CDR2 SQIVND (reference sequence). The CDR3 here is CASTRAGDYQETQYF. The CDR3 nucleotides are TGTGCCAGTACCCGGGCGGGGGATTACCAAGAGACCCAGTACTTC.

The gene calls are TRBV25-1 and TRBJ1-4; D uncertain. The ends were cut back, 0 bases at V and 7 bases at J, with 12 bases in the middle. The CDR3 covers 15 residues. Germline V CDR1 and CDR2: MGHDK, SYGVNS. This CDR3 is CASSEYPPRGEKLFF. DNA of the CDR3: TGTGCCAGCAGTGAATATCCCCCCCGAGGTGAAAAACTGTTTTTT. Based on the CDR3 plus reference TRBV25-1 and TRBJ1-4, the full variable domain is EADIYQTPRYLVIGTGKKITLECSQTMGHDKMYWYQQDPGMELHLIHYSYGVNSTEKGDLSSESTVSRIRTEHFPLTLESARPSHTSQYLCASSEYPPRGEKLFFGSGTQLSVL.

The V and J genes are TRBV28 and TRBJ2-7; D might be TRBD2 (5 bases). CDR1 and CDR2 from the germline V gene are MDHEN and SYDVKM. V lost 4 bases and J 4 bases, leaving 8 bases between the germline ends. CDR3 length equals 12 residues. This chain's CDR3 is CASSSRAYEQYF. The DNA of the CDR3 is TGTGCCAGCAGTTCGAGGGCTTACGAGCAGTACTTC.

The chain couples TRBV28 to TRBJ2-7, with a weak D call TRBD2 (6 bases). The length of the CDR3 is 12 residues. V was pared by 10 bases and J by 5 bases, with 15 bases between. Per the germline V gene, CDR1 is MDHEN and CDR2 is SYDVKM. CDR3 bases: TGTGCCACGGGCCGGAGGGTCGACGAGCAGTACTTC. Its protein is CATGRRVDEQYF.

V and J are TRBV5-4 and TRBJ2-2; weak D call: TRBD1 (6 bases). V was clipped by 3 bases and J by 6 bases, with 15 bases between them. The germline CDR1 and CDR2 sequences are SGHNT and YYREEE (reference sequence). The CDR3 totals 15 residues. This CDR3 is CASSWGQGDAGELFF. For the CDR3, the DNA is TGTGCCAGCAGCTGGGGGCAGGGAGATGCCGGGGAGCTGTTTTTT.

This chain uses TRBV7-9 with TRBJ2-7; 9 bases are a match to TRBD2. Losses at the gene ends were 3 bases for V and 1 base for J; bases not matched to a gene: 10. The CDR3 spans 17 residues. CDR1 SEHNR and CDR2 FQNEAQ come from the germline V gene (reference sequence). The CDR3 nucleotides are TGTGCCAGCAGCTTTAGCGGGAGTGGGGTACTATCCTACGAGCAGTACTTC. This sequence encodes CASSFSGSGVLSYEQYF.

J is TRBJ2-1 and V is TRBV6-5; tentative D call: TRBD1 (6 bases). CDR1 is MNHEY and CDR2 is SVGAGI in the germline V gene. This CDR3 spans 13 amino acids. The V and J ends lost 6 bases and 1 base respectively, with 7 bases between them. CDR3: CASRGASYNEQFF. The CDR3 DNA follows: TGTGCCAGCAGGGGGGCGTCCTACAATGAGCAGTTCTTC.

V and J are TRBV18 and TRBJ2-7; 7 nucleotides match TRBD1. V shed 3 bases and J 2 bases; nucleotides not matched to a gene: 4. Per germline, CDR1 KGHSH and CDR2 LQKENI. The CDR3 covers 14 residues. The CDR3 is CASSPLDRAYEQYF. The CDR3, as DNA: TGTGCCAGCTCACCCCTTGACAGGGCCTACGAGCAGTACTTC. Supplemented by reference TRBV18 and TRBJ2-7, the full variable domain reads NAGVMQNPRHLVRRRGQEARLRCSPMKGHSHVYWYRQLPEEGLKFMVYLQKENIIDESGMPKERFSAEFPKEGPSILRIQQVVRGDSAAYFCASSPLDRAYEQYFGPGTRLTVT.

CDR3 loop: CASSVGREVGEQFF. The CDR3 nucleotides read TGTGCCAGCAGTGTGGGACGGGAGGTGGGTGAGCAGTTCTTC. J is TRBJ2-1 and V is TRBV6-5; 7 positions agree with TRBD2. Germline CDR1 is MNHEY and CDR2 is SVGAGI. V lost 5 bases to trimming and J lost 9 bases; unmatched junction nucleotides: 10. There are 14 residues in the CDR3.

The sample holds one count of this clone. This chain connects TRBV30 to TRBJ1-3; D perhaps matches TRBD1 (6 bases). Germline loops: CDR1 GTSNPN, CDR2 SVGIG (reference sequence). V was pared by 1 base and J by 4 bases, with 17 bases between. This CDR3 is built from 16 residues. The CDR3 DNA reads as TGTGCCTGGAGTGGCCCCCCCTGGGGGCGGGGAAACACCATATATTTT. Protein: CAWSGPPWGRGNTIYF.

This clone was counted a few times. J is TRBJ2-5 and V is TRBV28, with 9 nucleotides matching TRBD2. The CDR3 spans 17 residues. The germline V gene has CDR1 MDHEN and CDR2 SYDVKM. With 3 bases clipped from V and 1 base from J, the junction kept 9 bases outside the gene matches. CDR3 nucleotides: TGTGCCAGCAGTTTCGGATGGCTAGCGGGATTCCAAGAGACCCAGTACTTC. Encoded protein: CASSFGWLAGFQETQYF.

The chain combines TRBV2 with TRBJ2-5; TRBD2 is a possible D gene (6 bases). Trimming took 5 bases from V and 1 from J, leaving 14 bases between them. Germline assignment: CDR1 SNHLY and CDR2 FYNNEI. The length of the CDR3 is 15 residues. The CDR3 reads CASSWGGGAQETQYF. The DNA for the CDR3 is TGTGCCAGCAGTTGGGGAGGCGGGGCCCAAGAGACCCAGTACTTC.

The chain joins TRBV9 to TRBJ1-2; 12 bases map to TRBD1. V dropped 4 bases and J dropped 8; count of bases not matched to a gene: 12. This CDR3 region has 16 residues. Germline-derived CDR1 and CDR2 are SGDLS and YYNGEE. The CDR3 nucleotides are TGTGCCAGCAGCCCGGGGGGACAGGGGGCGTTTTTAGGCTACACCTTC. It is translated as CASSPGGQGAFLGYTF.

The chain has TRBV30 and TRBJ1-1; no clear D gene. CDR1 and CDR2 from the germline V gene are GTSNPN and SVGIG (reference sequence). The CDR3 runs 15 residues. The V end was cut by 0 bases, the J end by 5 bases, with 16 bases between. CDR3 in DNA: TGTGCCTGGAGTGTACTGGGAGGGCGCGGGACTGAAGCTTTCTTT. This sequence encodes CAWSVLGGRGTEAFF.

The CDR3 loop is CSVLKGRGTEAFF. DNA for the CDR3: TGCAGCGTTCTGAAGGGCCGGGGCACTGAAGCTTTCTTT. The chain combines TRBV29-1 with TRBJ1-1; D is ambiguous. V lost 5 bases to trimming and J lost 4 bases, with 14 bases between them. Germline-derived CDR1 and CDR2 are SQVTM and ANQGSEA. This CDR3 is built from 13 residues.

This chain joins TRBV10-3 and TRBJ2-7; 9 positions agree with TRBD2. V gave up 6 bases and J gave up 4 bases; unmatched junction bases: 7. From germline, CDR1 is ENHRY and CDR2 SYGVKD. The CDR3 is made up of 14 amino acids. The CDR3 DNA sequence: TGTGCCATCAGGCGGGGGGGAGAGGGTTACGAGCAGTACTTC. Its translation: CAIRRGGEGYEQYF.

The sample holds one count of this clone. The chain has TRBV6-6 and TRBJ1-2; D uncertain. Germline V gene sequence: CDR1 MNHNY, CDR2 SVGAGI (reference sequence). This CDR3 comprises 12 residues. V was clipped by 7 bases and J by 4 bases, with 10 bases between them. DNA for the CDR3: TGTGCCAGCACTTCGGGGATCTATGGCTACACCTTC. Its translation is CASTSGIYGYTF.